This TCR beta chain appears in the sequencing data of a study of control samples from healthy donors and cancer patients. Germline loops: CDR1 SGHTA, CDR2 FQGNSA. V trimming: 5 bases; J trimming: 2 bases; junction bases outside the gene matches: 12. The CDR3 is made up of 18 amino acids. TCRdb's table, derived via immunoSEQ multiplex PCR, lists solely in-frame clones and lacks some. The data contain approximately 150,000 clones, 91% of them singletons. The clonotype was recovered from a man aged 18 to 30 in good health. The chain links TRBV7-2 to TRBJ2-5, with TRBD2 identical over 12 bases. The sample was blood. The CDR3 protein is CASSPQGLAGGVQETQYF. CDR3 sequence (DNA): TGTGCCAGCAGCCCCCAGGGGCTAGCGGGGGGGGTTCAAGAGACCCAGTACTTC.